The clone carrying this T cell receptor beta chain was counted a single time. The sample comes from a study of shared T cell receptors in the human thymus. Sequencing used immunoSEQ multiplex PCR; TCRdb keeps in-frame clones, though not all of them. The sample lists approximately 760,000 clones; approximately 83% were seen once. Germline V lookup: CDR1 SQVTM, CDR2 ANQGSEA. The CDR3 sequence is 14 residues long. V lost 7 bases and J lost 1; bases outside the gene matches: 6. The same specimen was also included in a second study, on human thymus T cells. That work contributes: Corrective heart surgery yielded resections, and these provided the thymus tissue. In unrelated individuals, thymic repertoires overlapped highly, according to related research.

The sample comprised thymocytes. The receptor was derived from a girl less than two years old with a congenital heart defect. J is TRBJ1-1 and V is TRBV29-1; TRBD1 matches 10 bases. Here the CDR3 reads CSAYRTGGNTEAFF. DNA of the CDR3: TGCAGCGCCTACAGGACAGGGGGGAACACTGAAGCTTTCTTT.